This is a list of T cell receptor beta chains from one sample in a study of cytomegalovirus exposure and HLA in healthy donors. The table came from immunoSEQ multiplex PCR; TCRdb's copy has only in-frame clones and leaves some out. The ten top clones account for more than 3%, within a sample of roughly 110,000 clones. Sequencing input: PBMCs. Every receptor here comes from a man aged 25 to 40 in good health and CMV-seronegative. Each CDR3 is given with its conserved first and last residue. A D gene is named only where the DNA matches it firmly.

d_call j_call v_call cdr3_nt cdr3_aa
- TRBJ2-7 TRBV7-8 TGTGCCAGCAGCTTAGGAGGGCCCTACGAGCAGTACTTC CASSLGGPYEQYF
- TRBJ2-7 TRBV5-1 TGCGCCAGCAGCTTGGAGGGGGATCCATCCTACGAGCAGTACTTC CASSLEGDPSYEQYF
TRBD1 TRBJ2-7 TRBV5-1 TGCGCCAGCAGCTTTGCGATTGGACAGGGGAAATACGAGCAGTACTTC CASSFAIGQGKYEQYF
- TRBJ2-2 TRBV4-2 TGTGCCAGCAGCCAAGCAGGGGCCACGAACACCGGGGAGCTGTTTTTT CASSQAGATNTGELFF
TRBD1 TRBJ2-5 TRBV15 TGTGCCACCAGGCTCGGTTCAGGGGGAGAGACCCAGTACTTC CATRLGSGGETQYF
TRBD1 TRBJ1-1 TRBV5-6 TGTGCCAGCAGCTCCCGGGACAGGGTGATGGTGGCTTTCTTT CASSSRDRVMVAFF
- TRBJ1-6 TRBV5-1 TGCGCCAGCAGCCACGGACAGAGCTCCTATAATTCACCCCTCCACTTT CASSHGQSSYNSPLHF
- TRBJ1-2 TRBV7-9 TGTGCCAGCAGCTCCTACGTCGAGGGACTCTATGGCTACACCTTC CASSSYVEGLYGYTF
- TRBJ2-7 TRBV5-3 TGTGCCAGAAGCTCTCAACTAAACCCACAGGGTATGTACGAGCAGTACTTC CARSSQLNPQGMYEQYF
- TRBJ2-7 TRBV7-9 TGTGCCAGCACCCCGACAGTTTACGAGCAGTACTTC CASTPTVYEQYF
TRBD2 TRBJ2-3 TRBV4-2 TGTGCCAGCAGCGCGCTAGCGGGGGGCAGCACAGATACGCAGTATTTT CASSALAGGSTDTQYF
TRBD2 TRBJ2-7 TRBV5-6 TGTGCCAGCAGCTTGGGTGTCTTTCTAGCGGGGGACAACTCCTACGAGCAGTACTTC CASSLGVFLAGDNSYEQYF
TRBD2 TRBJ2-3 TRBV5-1 TGCGCCAGCAGCCCCTTATGGGGGGGAGCAGATACGCAGTATTTT CASSPLWGGADTQYF
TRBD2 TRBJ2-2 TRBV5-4 TGTGCCAGCAGCCAGGCGACTAGCGGGACGAGGACCGGGGAGCTGTTTTTT CASSQATSGTRTGELFF
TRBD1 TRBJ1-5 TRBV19 TGTGCCAGTCAACGAGACAGGGGCAATCAGCCCCAGCATTTT CASQRDRGNQPQHF
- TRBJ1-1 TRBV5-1 TGCGCCAGCAGAATGGAGGTAGGGAGGAACACTGAAGCTTTCTTT CASRMEVGRNTEAFF
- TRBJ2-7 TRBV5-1 TGCGCCAGCAGCTTGGGGGCCTCCTACGAGCAGTACTTC CASSLGASYEQYF
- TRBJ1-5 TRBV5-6 TGTGCCAGCAGCTTGATGCAGGGCGGCAATCAGCCCCAGCATTTT CASSLMQGGNQPQHF
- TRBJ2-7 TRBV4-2 TGTGCCAGCAGCCAAGACCTCTCGTTCGAGCAGTACTTC CASSQDLSFEQYF
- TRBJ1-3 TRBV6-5 TGTGCCAGCAGTTACTCGAGGCCGCGCTCTGGAAACACCATATATTTT CASSYSRPRSGNTIYF
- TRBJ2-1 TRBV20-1 TGCAGTGCAAGAGACGCGAGAGAGCAGTTCTTC CSARDAREQFF
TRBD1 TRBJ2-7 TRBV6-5 TGTGCCAGCAGTTACCCTAACAGGGGTAGGTACGAGCAGTACTTC CASSYPNRGRYEQYF
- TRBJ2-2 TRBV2 TGTGCCAGCAGAACGACAGCGTTCACCGGGGAGCTGTTTTTT CASRTTAFTGELFF
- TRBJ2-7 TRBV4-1 TGCGCCAGCAGCCAAGACCGCGGGGACAGTCGCGAGCAGTACTTC CASSQDRGDSREQYF
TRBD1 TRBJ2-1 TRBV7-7 TGTGCCAGCAGCTCCGGACAGGGTTACAATGAGCAGTTCTTC CASSSGQGYNEQFF
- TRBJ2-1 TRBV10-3 TGTGCCATCAGTGCTTCGACAAGCCCCTTAATTCTCTCCTACAATGAGCAGTTCTTC CAISASTSPLILSYNEQFF
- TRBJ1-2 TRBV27 TGTGCCAGCAGTTTAACAGTCAACTATGGCTACACCTTC CASSLTVNYGYTF